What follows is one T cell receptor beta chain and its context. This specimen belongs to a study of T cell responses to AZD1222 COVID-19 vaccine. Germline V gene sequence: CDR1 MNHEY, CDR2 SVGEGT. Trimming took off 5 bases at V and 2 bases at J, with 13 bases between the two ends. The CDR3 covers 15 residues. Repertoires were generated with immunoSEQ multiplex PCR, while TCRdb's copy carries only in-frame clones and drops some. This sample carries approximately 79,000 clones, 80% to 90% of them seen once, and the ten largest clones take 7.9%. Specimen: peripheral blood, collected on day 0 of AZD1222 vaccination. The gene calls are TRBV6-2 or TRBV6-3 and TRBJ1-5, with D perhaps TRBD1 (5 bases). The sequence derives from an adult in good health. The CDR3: CASSTGPWGNQPQHF. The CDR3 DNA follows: TGTGCCAGCAGTACGGGGCCTTGGGGCAATCAGCCCCAGCATTTT.